This T cell receptor beta chain was retrieved from a study of CD8 T cells in ankylosing spondylitis (dated by TCRdb to the late 2010s). Regarding the complete study: The study set out to find disease-linked TCR variants by profiling T cell receptor beta repertoires in ankylosing spondylitis patients and healthy donors. The full study cohort comprised 25 ankylosing spondylitis patients and about 110 healthy donors. Samples of peripheral blood were taken, and for ankylosing spondylitis patients, synovial fluid was collected as well. Summary of the overall study and its limitations: Significant enrichment of the disease-linked clones was reported in matched synovial fluid samples from ankylosing spondylitis patients. Blood from ankylosing spondylitis patients appeared to be characterized by a TCR beta motif made up of seven or eight highly homologous amino acid variants. Some motif variants were previously reported in synovial fluid and blood of reactive arthritis patients, suggesting common disease-initiation mechanisms. In peripheral blood, the disease-linked clones were found at relatively low frequencies and had a CD8+ phenotype.

Sequenced using an Illumina HiSeq 2500. Quantitative 5'-RACE with molecular barcodes was the method used to prepare the TCR beta libraries. Per the authors' processing: A new computational method based on a probabilistic model of VDJ rearrangement was used to identify disease-linked TCR variants. The public reads were quality trimmed at Q25 with fastp and then assembled into clones with MiXCR by TCRdb, keeping productive beta chains. Under each unique CDR3 protein, matching rows form one entry showing the most common genes and DNA. The V and J calls follow TCRdb's processing rather than the paper's. The sample table lists some 100,000 distinct CDR3 sequences, roughly 10% of them with a count of one. 25% to 35% of the sample lies in the top ten. The V and J ends are trimmed by 6 bases and 2 bases, leaving 13 bases between them. The CDR3 spans 14 residues, from the cysteine through the phenylalanine. The retained sequence is limited to the CDR3, 42 bases, with the frame set at the first base.

There are a few counts of this clonotype. Which antigen it targets is not known. Base qualities were left out, and no much larger clone turns up one base away. Sequenced material: blood, either unsorted or a sorted T cell fraction (not recorded which). The chain is assembled from TRBV12-3 or TRBV12-4 and TRBJ1-1; the D segment could be TRBD1, given 6 matching bases. The source is a male donor with ankylosing spondylitis. The base sequence is TGTGCCAGCAGGTATGCAGGGGTTAACACTGAAGCTTTCTTT. Its translation is CASRYAGVNTEAFF.